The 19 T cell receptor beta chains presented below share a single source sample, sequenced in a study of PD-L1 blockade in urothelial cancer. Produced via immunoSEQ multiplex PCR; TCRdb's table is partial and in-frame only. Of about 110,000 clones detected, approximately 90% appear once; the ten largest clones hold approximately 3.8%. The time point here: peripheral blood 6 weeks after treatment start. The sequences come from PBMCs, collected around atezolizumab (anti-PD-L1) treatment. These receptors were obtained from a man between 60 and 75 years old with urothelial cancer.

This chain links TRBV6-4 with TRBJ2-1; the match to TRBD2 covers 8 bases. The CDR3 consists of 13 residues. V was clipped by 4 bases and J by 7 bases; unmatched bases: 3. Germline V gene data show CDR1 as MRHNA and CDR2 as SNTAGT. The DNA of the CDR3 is TGTGCCAGCAGTGTGTTAGCGGGGAATGAGCAGTTCTTC. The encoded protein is CASSVLAGNEQFF.

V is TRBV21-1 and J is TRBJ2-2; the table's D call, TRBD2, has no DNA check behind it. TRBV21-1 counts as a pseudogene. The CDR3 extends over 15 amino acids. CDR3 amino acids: CASNSGRRDTGELFF. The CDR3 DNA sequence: TGTGCCAGCAATAGCGGGAGAAGAGACACCGGGGAGCTGTTTTTT.

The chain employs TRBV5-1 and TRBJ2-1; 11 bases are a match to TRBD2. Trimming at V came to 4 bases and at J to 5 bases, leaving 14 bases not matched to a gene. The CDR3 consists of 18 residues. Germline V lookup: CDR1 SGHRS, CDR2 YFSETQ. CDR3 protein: CASSPGRIAGGPHNEQFF. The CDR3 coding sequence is TGCGCCAGCAGCCCGGGACGGATAGCGGGAGGGCCCCACAATGAGCAGTTCTTC. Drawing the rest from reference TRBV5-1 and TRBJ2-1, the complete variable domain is KAGVTQTPRYLIKTRGQQVTLSCSPISGHRSVSWYQQTPGQGLQFLFEYFSETQRNKGNFPGRFSGRQFSNSRSEMNVSTLELGDSALYLCASSPGRIAGGPHNEQFFGPGTRLTVL.

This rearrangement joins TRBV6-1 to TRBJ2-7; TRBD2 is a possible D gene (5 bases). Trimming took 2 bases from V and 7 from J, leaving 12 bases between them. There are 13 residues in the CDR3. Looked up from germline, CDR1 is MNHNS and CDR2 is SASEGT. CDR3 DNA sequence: TGTGCCAGCAGTGAATCGAATTGGGAGGAGCAGTACTTC. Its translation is CASSESNWEEQYF.

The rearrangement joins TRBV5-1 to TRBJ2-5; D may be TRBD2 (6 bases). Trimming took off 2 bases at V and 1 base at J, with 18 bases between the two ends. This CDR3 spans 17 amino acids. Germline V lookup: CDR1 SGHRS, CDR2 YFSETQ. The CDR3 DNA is TGCGCCAGCAGCTTCGGGCGCGCCCGGGGGATCCAAGAGACCCAGTACTTC. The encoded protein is CASSFGRARGIQETQYF.

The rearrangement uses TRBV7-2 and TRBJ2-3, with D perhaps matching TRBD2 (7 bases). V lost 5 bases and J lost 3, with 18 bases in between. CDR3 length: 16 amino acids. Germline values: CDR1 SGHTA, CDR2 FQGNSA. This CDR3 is CASSPPSGGLTDTQYF. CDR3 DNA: TGTGCCAGCAGCCCCCCCTCCGGGGGGCTTACAGATACGCAGTATTTT.

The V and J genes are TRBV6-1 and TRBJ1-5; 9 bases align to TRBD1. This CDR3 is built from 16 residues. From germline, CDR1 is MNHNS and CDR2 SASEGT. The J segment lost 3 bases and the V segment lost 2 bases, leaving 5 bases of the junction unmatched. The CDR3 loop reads CASSEYGQGYNQPQHF. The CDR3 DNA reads TGTGCCAGCAGTGAATACGGACAGGGGTACAATCAGCCCCAGCATTTT.

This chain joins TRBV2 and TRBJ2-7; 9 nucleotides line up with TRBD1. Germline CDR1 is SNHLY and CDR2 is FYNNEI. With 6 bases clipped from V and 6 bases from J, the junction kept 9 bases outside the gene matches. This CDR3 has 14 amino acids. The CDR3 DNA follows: TGTGCCAGCAGGGGGGACAGGGATGGGCTCGAGCAGTACTTC. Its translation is CASRGDRDGLEQYF.

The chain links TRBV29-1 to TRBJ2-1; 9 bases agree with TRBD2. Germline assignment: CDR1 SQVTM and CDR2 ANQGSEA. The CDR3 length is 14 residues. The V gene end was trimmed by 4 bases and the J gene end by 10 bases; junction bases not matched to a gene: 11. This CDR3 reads CSVVGGRAGNEQFF. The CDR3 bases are TGCAGCGTTGTCGGCGGGAGGGCCGGTAACGAGCAGTTCTTC.

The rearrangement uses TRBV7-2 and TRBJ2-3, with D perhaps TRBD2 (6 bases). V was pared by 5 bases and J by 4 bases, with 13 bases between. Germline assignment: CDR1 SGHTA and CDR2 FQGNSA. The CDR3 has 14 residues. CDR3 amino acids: CASSPPGLPDTQYF. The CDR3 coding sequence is TGTGCCAGCAGCCCTCCGGGACTCCCAGATACGCAGTATTTT.

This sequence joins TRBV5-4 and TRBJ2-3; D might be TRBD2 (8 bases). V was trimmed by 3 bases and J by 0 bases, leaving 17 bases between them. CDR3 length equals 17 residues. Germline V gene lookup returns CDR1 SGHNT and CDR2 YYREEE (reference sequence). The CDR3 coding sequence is TGTGCCAGCAGCTCTACAGGGGCGGGGGGAAGCACAGATACGCAGTATTTT. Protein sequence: CASSSTGAGGSTDTQYF.

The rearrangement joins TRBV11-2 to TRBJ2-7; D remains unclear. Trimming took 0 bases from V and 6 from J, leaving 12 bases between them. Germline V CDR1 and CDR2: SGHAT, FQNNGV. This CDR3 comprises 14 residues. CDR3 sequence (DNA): TGTGCCAGCAGCTTAGAAAGGAGACTCGGCGAGCAGTACTTC. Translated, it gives CASSLERRLGEQYF. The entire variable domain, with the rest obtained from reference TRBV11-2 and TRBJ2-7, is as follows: EAGVAQSPRYKIIEKRQSVAFWCNPISGHATLYWYQQILGQGPKLLIQFQNNGVVDDSQLPKDRFSAERLKGVDSTLKIQPAKLEDSAVYLCASSLERRLGEQYFGPGTRLTVT.

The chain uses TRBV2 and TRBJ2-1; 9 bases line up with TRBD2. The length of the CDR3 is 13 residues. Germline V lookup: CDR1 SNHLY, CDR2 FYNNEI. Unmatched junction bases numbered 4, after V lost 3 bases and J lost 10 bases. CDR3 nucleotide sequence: TGTGCCAGCAGTGACGCGGGAGGGAGGGAGCAGTTCTTC. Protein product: CASSDAGGREQFF.

CDR3 sequence reads: CASSEYIGGGPTDTQYF. CDR3 bases: TGTGCCAGCAGTGAATATATAGGGGGGGGGCCGACAGATACGCAGTATTTT. The chain couples TRBV25-1 to TRBJ2-3, with a weak D call TRBD2 (7 bases). Deletions cut 0 bases from V and 3 bases from J, with 16 bases between. The CDR3 sequence is 17 residues long. Germline CDR1 MGHDK, CDR2 SYGVNS.

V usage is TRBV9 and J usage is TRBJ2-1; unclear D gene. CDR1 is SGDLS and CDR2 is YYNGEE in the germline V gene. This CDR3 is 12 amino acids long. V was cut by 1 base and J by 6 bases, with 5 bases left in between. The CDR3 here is CASSVFGNEQFF. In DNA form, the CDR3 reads TGTGCCAGCAGCGTATTCGGCAATGAGCAGTTCTTC.

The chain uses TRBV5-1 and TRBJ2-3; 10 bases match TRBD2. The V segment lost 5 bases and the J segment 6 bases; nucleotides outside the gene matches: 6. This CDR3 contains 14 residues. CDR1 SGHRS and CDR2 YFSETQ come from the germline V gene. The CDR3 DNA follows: TGCGCCAGCAGGCTAGCGGGAGTCGGGGATACGCAGTATTTT. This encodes CASRLAGVGDTQYF.

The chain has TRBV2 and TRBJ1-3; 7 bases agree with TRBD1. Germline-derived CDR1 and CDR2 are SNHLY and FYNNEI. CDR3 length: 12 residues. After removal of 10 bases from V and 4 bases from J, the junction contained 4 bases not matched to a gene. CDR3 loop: CAMGTVGNTIYF. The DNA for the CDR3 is TGTGCCATGGGGACAGTCGGAAACACCATATATTTT. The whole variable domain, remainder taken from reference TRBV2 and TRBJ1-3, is EPEVTQTPSHQVTQMGQEVILRCVPISNHLYFYWYRQILGQKVEFLVSFYNNEISEKSEIFDDQFSVERPDGSNFTLKIRSTKLEDSAMYFCAMGTVGNTIYFGEGSWLTVV.

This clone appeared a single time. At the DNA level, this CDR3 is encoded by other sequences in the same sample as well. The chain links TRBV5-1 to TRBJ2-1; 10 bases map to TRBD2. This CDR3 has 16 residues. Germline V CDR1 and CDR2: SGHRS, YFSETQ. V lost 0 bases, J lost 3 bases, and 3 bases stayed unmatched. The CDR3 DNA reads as TGCGCCAGCAGCTTGGTGGCTAGCGGGGGCTACAATGAGCAGTTCTTC. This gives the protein CASSLVASGGYNEQFF.

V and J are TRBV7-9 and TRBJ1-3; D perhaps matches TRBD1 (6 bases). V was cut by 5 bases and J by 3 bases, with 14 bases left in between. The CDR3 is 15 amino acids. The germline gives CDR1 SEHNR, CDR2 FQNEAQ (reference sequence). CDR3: CASSHWSGDGNTIYF. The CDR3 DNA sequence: TGTGCCAGCAGCCACTGGTCAGGGGATGGAAACACCATATATTTT.